A selection of T cell receptor beta chains follows, all from one sample in a study of blood T cell repertoires in COVID-19. The table came from immunoSEQ multiplex PCR; TCRdb's copy has only in-frame clones and leaves some out. Among over 100,000 clones listed, about 89% were seen once. The sample comprised peripheral blood. Receptor source: a man aged 60 to 69 with COVID-19, enrolled during active disease. CDR3s include the opening cysteine and the closing phenylalanine or tryptophan. Each record gives: CDR3 protein, CDR3 DNA, V gene, clone size, D gene, J gene. D genes are given only for firm matches. Clone size is not always given. Where it is, it says once, few, many or a class for expanded clones.

CDR3: CASSLKGEGTEAFF
DNA: TGTGCCAGCAGCTTAAAAGGGGAGGGCACTGAAGCTTTCTTT
V: TRBV7-8
size: -
D: -
J: TRBJ1-1

CDR3: CASSTTGVQNTEAFF
DNA: TGTGCCAGCAGCACAACAGGGGTCCAGAACACTGAAGCTTTCTTT
V: TRBV7-2
size: -
D: TRBD1
J: TRBJ1-1

CDR3: CASSGRSGGNTGELFF
DNA: TGTGCCAGCAGCGGCCGATCGGGGGGGAACACCGGGGAGCTGTTTTTT
V: TRBV11-3
size: -
D: TRBD2
J: TRBJ2-2

CDR3: CASSLGDRGTDTQYF
DNA: TGCGCCAGCAGCTTGGGGGACAGGGGAACAGATACGCAGTATTTT
V: TRBV5-1
size: -
D: TRBD1
J: TRBJ2-3

CDR3: CASSQDLGPGTGGNHQETQYF
DNA: TGCGCCAGCAGCCAAGATTTGGGTCCCGGGACAGGGGGAAATCACCAAGAGACCCAGTACTTC
V: TRBV4-3
size: -
D: TRBD1
J: TRBJ2-5

CDR3: CASRDVAEYTF
DNA: TGTGCCAGCAGGGATGTAGCAGAGTACACCTTC
V: TRBV6-5
size: -
D: -
J: TRBJ1-2

CDR3: CASSRWGSGEQYF
DNA: TGTGCCAGCAGCCGCTGGGGTTCAGGGGAGCAGTACTTC
V: TRBV5-4
size: -
D: -
J: TRBJ2-7

CDR3: CASSQGESSYNEQFF
DNA: TGTGCCAGCAGCCAAGGGGAGAGCTCCTACAATGAGCAGTTCTTC
V: TRBV4-2
size: -
D: -
J: TRBJ2-1

CDR3: CASSSDRDDGYTF
DNA: TGTGCCAGCAGTTCTGACAGGGATGATGGCTACACCTTC
V: TRBV7-8
size: -
D: TRBD1
J: TRBJ1-2

CDR3: CASSYDRGNTIYF
DNA: TGTGCCAGCAGTTACGACAGAGGAAACACCATATATTTT
V: TRBV6-5
size: -
D: -
J: TRBJ1-3

CDR3: CATTYLASNTEAFF
DNA: TGTGCCACCACTTACCTTGCTTCGAACACTGAAGCTTTCTTT
V: TRBV7-8
size: -
D: -
J: TRBJ1-1

CDR3: CASTRTDQETQYF
DNA: TGTGCCAGCACCCGGACAGACCAAGAGACCCAGTACTTC
V: TRBV6-5
size: -
D: -
J: TRBJ2-5

CDR3: CASSPRGEGSPLHF
DNA: TGTGCCAGCTCACCACGGGGCGAAGGTTCACCCCTCCACTTT
V: TRBV18
size: -
D: -
J: TRBJ1-6

CDR3: CASSFPRTVILNTEAFF
DNA: TGTGCCAGTAGTTTCCCCAGGACAGTAATATTGAACACTGAAGCTTTCTTT
V: TRBV19
size: once
D: -
J: TRBJ1-1

CDR3: CASNRRGSGANVLTF
DNA: TGTGCCAGCAACAGAAGGGGCTCTGGGGCCAACGTCCTGACTTTC
V: TRBV19
size: -
D: -
J: TRBJ2-6

CDR3: CASSQDRRAIGYTF
DNA: TGCGCCAGCAGCCAAGATCGGCGGGCGATTGGCTACACCTTC
V: TRBV4-1
size: -
D: -
J: TRBJ1-2

CDR3: CASSKRPGGNSPLHF
DNA: TGTGCCAGTAGTAAGAGGCCGGGGGGGAATTCACCCCTCCACTTT
V: TRBV19
size: -
D: -
J: TRBJ1-6

CDR3: CASSLDTGSNYGYTF
DNA: TGTGCCAGCAGCTTGGATACAGGGTCTAACTATGGCTACACCTTC
V: TRBV5-6
size: -
D: -
J: TRBJ1-2

CDR3: CASSRGSTEAFF
DNA: TGTGCCAGCTCTCGCGGAAGCACTGAAGCTTTCTTT
V: TRBV6-5
size: -
D: -
J: TRBJ1-1

CDR3: CASSPPPGLGYGYTF
DNA: TGTGCCAGCAGCCCGCCTCCGGGTCTAGGCTATGGCTACACCTTC
V: TRBV5-4
size: -
D: -
J: TRBJ1-2

CDR3: CASRGGQGANQPQHF
DNA: TGTGCCAGCAGGGGTGGACAGGGGGCAAATCAGCCCCAGCATTTT
V: TRBV2
size: -
D: TRBD1
J: TRBJ1-5

CDR3: CASSYFGETQYF
DNA: TGTGCCAGCAGTTACTTCGGGGAGACCCAGTACTTC
V: TRBV6-2/TRBV6-3
size: once
D: -
J: TRBJ2-5

CDR3: CASGRGLLYEQYF
DNA: TGTGCCAGCGGCCGGGGTCTTCTATACGAGCAGTACTTC
V: TRBV6-5
size: -
D: -
J: TRBJ2-7

CDR3: CASSLDRVYDNEQFF
DNA: TGTGCCAGCAGCTTAGACAGGGTTTACGACAATGAGCAGTTCTTC
V: TRBV7-2
size: -
D: -
J: TRBJ2-1

CDR3: CASSRSSGVLEHSEAFF
DNA: TGCGCCAGCAGCAGGTCGTCAGGGGTTCTTGAACACTCTGAAGCTTTCTTT
V: TRBV5-1
size: -
D: -
J: TRBJ1-1

CDR3: CATSPTRDTGELFF
DNA: TGTGCCACCAGCCCTACGAGGGATACCGGGGAGCTGTTTTTT
V: TRBV15
size: -
D: -
J: TRBJ2-2

CDR3: CASSIGAGTGVSNQPQHF
DNA: TGTGCCAGTAGTATAGGGGCTGGGACAGGGGTAAGCAATCAGCCCCAGCATTTT
V: TRBV19
size: -
D: TRBD1
J: TRBJ1-5

CDR3: CASSYLPLAGGFF
DNA: TGTGCCAGCAGTTACCTCCCGTTAGCGGGGGGGTTCTTC
V: TRBV6-2/TRBV6-3
size: once
D: TRBD2
J: TRBJ2-1

CDR3: CASSSEDRGIGYTF
DNA: TGTGCCAGCAGTTCTGAGGACAGGGGAATCGGCTACACCTTC
V: TRBV6-5
size: -
D: TRBD1
J: TRBJ1-2

CDR3: CASKTGPNTGELFF
DNA: TGTGCCAGTAAGACAGGGCCGAACACCGGGGAGCTGTTTTTT
V: TRBV19
size: -
D: TRBD1
J: TRBJ2-2

CDR3: CASSQAPGLEEKLFF
DNA: TGCGCCAGCAGCCAAGCTCCGGGGTTAGAGGAAAAACTGTTTTTT
V: TRBV4-1
size: -
D: -
J: TRBJ1-4

CDR3: CATRQDQTYYEQYF
DNA: TGTGCCACCCGACAGGATCAGACTTACTACGAGCAGTACTTC
V: TRBV6-5
size: -
D: -
J: TRBJ2-7

CDR3: CASSSWTGVPYEQYF
DNA: TGTGCCAGCAGCTCCTGGACAGGGGTACCCTACGAGCAGTACTTC
V: TRBV5-6
size: -
D: TRBD1
J: TRBJ2-7

CDR3: CASSGRQGEKLFF
DNA: TGTGCCAGCAGCGGGAGACAGGGTGAAAAACTGTTTTTT
V: TRBV5-8
size: -
D: TRBD1
J: TRBJ1-4

CDR3: CASSLSYLTEAFF
DNA: TGCGCCAGCAGCTTGAGTTACTTGACTGAAGCTTTCTTT
V: TRBV5-1
size: -
D: -
J: TRBJ1-1